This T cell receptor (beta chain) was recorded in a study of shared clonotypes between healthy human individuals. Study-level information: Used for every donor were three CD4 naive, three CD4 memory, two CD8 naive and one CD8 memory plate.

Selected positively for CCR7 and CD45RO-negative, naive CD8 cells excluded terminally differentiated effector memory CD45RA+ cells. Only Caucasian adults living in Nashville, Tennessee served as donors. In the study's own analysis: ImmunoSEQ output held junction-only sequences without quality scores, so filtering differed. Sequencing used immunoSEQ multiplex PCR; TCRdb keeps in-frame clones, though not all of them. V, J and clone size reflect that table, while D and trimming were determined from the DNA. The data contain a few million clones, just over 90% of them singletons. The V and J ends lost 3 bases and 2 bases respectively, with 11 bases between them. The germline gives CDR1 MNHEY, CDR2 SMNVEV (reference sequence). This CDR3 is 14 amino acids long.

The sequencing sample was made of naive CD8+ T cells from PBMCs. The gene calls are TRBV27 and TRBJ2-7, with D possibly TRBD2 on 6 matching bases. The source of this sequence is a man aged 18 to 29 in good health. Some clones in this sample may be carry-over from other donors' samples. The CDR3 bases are TGTGCCAGCAGTTTTATAGCGGAGGCCTACGAGCAGTACTTC. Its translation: CASSFIAEAYEQYF.